The source of this T cell receptor beta chain is a study of T cell responses to AZD1222 COVID-19 vaccine. 13 amino acids form the CDR3, both terminal residues included. This clone occurred once. The antigen is undetermined. The DNA is left out, because the CDR3 cannot be placed on it with certainty; the CDR3 is given as TCRdb lists it. Sequencing used immunoSEQ multiplex PCR; TCRdb keeps in-frame clones, though not all of them. The repertoire has 200,000 to 250,000 clones, 90% to 95% of them found once; the top ten carry approximately 1.7%. Study results and limitations: Vaccine-related CD4 TCRs covered spike, predominating at 160-218 and 743-854. White British donors predominated, females outnumbered males, and clonal diversity was possibly underestimated. Breadth and depth of Spike-specific TCRs rose after two AZD1222 doses.

This TCR came from an adult who received the MenACWY meningococcal vaccine as a control. The rearrangement uses TRBV12-3 or TRBV12-4 and TRBJ2-7; TRBD1, the table's D call, was not compared with the DNA. Source: peripheral blood, taken 28 days after the second dose of the MenACWY control vaccine. This CDR3 is CASSFGPGNEQYF.